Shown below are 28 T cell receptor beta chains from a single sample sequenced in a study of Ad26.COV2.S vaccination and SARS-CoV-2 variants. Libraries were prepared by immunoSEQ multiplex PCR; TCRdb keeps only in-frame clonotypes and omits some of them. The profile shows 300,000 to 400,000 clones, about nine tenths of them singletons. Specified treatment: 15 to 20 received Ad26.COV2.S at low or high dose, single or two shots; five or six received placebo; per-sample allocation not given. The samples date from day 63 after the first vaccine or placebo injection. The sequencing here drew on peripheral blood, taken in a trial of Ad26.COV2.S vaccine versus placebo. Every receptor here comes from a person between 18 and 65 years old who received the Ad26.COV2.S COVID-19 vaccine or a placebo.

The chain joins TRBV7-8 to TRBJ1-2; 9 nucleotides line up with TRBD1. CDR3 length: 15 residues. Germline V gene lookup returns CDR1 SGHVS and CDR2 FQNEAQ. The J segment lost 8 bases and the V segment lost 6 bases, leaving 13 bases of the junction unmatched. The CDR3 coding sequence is TGTGCCAGCAGTCCCCGAACGACAGGGGGTAGGGGCTACACCTTC. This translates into CASSPRTTGGRGYTF.

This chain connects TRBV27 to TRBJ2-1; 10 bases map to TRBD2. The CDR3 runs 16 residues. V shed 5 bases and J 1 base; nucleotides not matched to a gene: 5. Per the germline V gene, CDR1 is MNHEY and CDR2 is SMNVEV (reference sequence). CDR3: CASSGPGLASYNEQFF. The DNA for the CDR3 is TGTGCCAGCAGTGGTCCGGGACTAGCGTCCTACAATGAGCAGTTCTTC.

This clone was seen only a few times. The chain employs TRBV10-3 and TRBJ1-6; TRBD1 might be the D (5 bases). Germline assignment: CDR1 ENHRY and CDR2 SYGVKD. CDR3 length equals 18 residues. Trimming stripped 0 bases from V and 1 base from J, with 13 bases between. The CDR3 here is CAISESMDQGSYNSPLHF. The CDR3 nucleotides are TGTGCCATCAGTGAGTCGATGGATCAGGGTTCCTATAATTCACCCCTCCACTTT.

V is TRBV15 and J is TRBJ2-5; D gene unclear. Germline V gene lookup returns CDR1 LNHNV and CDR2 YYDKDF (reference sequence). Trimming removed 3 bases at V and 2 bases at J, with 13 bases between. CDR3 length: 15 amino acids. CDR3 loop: CATSSGRLAQETQYF. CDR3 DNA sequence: TGTGCCACCAGCAGCGGCAGACTCGCACAAGAGACCCAGTACTTC. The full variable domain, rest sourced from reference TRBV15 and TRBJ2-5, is DAMVIQNPRYQVTQFGKPVTLSCSQTLNHNVMYWYQQKSSQAPKLLFHYYDKDFNNEADTPDNFQSRRPNTSFCFLDIRSPGLGDTAMYLCATSSGRLAQETQYFGPGTRLLVL.

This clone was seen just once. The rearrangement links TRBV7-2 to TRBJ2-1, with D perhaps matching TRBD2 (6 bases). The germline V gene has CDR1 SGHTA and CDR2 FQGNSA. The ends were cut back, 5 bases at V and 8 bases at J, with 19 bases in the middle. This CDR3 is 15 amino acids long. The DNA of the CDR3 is TGTGCCAGCAGCCTAGAGCGGGCTAAAGGGTATGAGCAGTTCTTC. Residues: CASSLERAKGYEQFF.

CDR3 sequence (DNA): TGTGCCAGCAGCTTTAGCGGGGGGGCCACGGATACGCAGTATTTT. Translating gives CASSFSGGATDTQYF. The V and J genes are TRBV7-3 and TRBJ2-3; 11 nucleotides align to TRBD2. The CDR3 loop spans 15 amino acids. Germline values: CDR1 SGHTA, CDR2 FQGTGA. The trim removed 3 bases at V and 6 bases at J, leaving 5 bases unmatched.

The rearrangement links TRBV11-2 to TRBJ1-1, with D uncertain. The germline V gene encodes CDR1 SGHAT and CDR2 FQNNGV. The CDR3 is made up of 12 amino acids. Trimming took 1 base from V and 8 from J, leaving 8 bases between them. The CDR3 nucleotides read TGTGCCAGCAGCTTAGTCGGAGGGGAAGCTTTCTTT. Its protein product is CASSLVGGEAFF.

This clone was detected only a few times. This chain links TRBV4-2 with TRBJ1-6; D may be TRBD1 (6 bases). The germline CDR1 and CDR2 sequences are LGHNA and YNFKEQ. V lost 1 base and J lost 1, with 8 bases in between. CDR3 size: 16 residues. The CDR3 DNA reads TGTGCCAGCAGCCAAGCTCAGGGGTCCTATAATTCACCCCTCCACTTT. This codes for CASSQAQGSYNSPLHF.

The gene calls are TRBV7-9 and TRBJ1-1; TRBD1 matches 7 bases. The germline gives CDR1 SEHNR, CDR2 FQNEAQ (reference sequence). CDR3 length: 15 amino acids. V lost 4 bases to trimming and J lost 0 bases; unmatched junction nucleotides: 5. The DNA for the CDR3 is TGTGCCAGCAGCTGGGACAGCCAACTGAACACTGAAGCTTTCTTT. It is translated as CASSWDSQLNTEAFF.

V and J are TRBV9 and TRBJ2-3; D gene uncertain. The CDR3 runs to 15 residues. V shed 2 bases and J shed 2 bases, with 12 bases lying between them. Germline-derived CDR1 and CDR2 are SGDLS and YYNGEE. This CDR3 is CASSVQGRATDTQYF. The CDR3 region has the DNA TGTGCCAGCAGCGTTCAAGGTCGCGCCACAGATACGCAGTATTTT.

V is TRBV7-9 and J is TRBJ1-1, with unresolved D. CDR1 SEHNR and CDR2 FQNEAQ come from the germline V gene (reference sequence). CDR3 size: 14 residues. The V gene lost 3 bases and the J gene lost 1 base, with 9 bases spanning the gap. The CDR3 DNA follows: TGTGCCAGCAGCTTTGGTTGGGGGAACACTGAAGCTTTCTTT. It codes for CASSFGWGNTEAFF.

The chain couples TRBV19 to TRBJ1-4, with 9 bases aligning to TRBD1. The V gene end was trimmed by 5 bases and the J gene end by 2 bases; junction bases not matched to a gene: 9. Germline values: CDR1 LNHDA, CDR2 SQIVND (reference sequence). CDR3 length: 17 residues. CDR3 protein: CASSWDRVFATNEKLFF. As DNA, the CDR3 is TGTGCCAGTAGTTGGGACAGGGTTTTCGCGACTAATGAAAAACTGTTTTTT.

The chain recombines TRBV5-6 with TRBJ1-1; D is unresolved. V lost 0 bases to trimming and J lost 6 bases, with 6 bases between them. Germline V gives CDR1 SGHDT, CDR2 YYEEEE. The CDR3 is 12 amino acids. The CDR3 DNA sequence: TGTGCCAGCAGCTTGGCCCACTCTGAAGCTTTCTTT. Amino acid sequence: CASSLAHSEAFF.

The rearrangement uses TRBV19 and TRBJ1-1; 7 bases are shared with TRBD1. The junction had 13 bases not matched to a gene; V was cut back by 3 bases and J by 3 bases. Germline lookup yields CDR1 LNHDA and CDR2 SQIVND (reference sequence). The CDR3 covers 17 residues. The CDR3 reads CASSMPRQGGPYTEAFF. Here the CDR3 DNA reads TGTGCCAGTAGTATGCCCCGACAGGGAGGGCCTTACACTGAAGCTTTCTTT. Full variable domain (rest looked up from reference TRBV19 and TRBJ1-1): DGGITQSPKYLFRKEGQNVTLSCEQNLNHDAMYWYRQDPGQGLRLIYYSQIVNDFQKGDIAEGYSVSREKKESFPLTVTSAQKNPTAFYLCASSMPRQGGPYTEAFFGQGTRLTVV.

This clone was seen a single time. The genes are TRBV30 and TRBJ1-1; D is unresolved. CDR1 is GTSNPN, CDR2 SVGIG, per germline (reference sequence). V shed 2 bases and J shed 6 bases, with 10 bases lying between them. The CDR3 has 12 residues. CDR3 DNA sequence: TGTGCCTGGAGTTCAATGGTACCTGAAGCTTTCTTT. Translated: CAWSSMVPEAFF.

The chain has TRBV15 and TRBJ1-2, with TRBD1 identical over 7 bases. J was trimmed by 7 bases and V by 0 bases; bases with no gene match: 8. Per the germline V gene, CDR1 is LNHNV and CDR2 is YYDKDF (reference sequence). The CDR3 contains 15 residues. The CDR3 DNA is TGTGCCACCAGCAGAGATCTCGGGACAGCCGCTGGCTACACCTTC. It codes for CATSRDLGTAAGYTF.

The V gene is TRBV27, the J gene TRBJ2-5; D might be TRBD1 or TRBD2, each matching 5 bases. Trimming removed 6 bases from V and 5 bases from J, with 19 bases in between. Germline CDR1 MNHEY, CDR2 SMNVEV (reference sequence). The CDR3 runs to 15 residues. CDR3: CASRYTGTLQETQYF. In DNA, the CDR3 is TGTGCCAGCAGATACACCGGGACCCTCCAGGAGACCCAGTACTTC.

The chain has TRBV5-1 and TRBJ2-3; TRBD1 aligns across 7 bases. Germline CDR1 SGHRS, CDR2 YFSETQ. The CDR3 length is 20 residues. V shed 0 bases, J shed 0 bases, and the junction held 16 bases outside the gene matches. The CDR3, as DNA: TGCGCCAGCAGCTTGGCCATCCGAGGACAGGCAGCTTTTAGCACAGATACGCAGTATTTT. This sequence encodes CASSLAIRGQAAFSTDTQYF. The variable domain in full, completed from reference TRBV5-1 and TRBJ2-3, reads KAGVTQTPRYLIKTRGQQVTLSCSPISGHRSVSWYQQTPGQGLQFLFEYFSETQRNKGNFPGRFSGRQFSNSRSEMNVSTLELGDSALYLCASSLAIRGQAAFSTDTQYFGPGTRLTVL.

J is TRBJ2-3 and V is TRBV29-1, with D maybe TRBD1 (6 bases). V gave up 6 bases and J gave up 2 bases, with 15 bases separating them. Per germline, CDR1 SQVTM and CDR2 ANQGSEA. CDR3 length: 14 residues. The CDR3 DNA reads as TGCAGCGTCCCCGGGACAACCTTCACAGATACGCAGTATTTT. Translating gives CSVPGTTFTDTQYF.

The chain's CDR3 is CASTWAGESNQPQHF. CDR3 nucleotides: TGTGCCAGCACTTGGGCAGGGGAGAGCAATCAGCCCCAGCATTTT. The chain uses TRBV2 and TRBJ1-5; perhaps TRBD1 as D (6 bases). Germline-derived CDR1 and CDR2 are SNHLY and FYNNEI. The V end was cut by 7 bases, the J end by 1 base, with 14 bases between. This CDR3 is built from 15 residues.

The CDR3 DNA follows: TGTGCCATCAGCGAAGACAGGGGGGGAAACATTCAGTACTTC. The encoded protein is CAISEDRGGNIQYF. The chain employs TRBV10-3 and TRBJ2-4, with TRBD1 matching over 9 bases. Per the germline V gene, CDR1 is ENHRY and CDR2 is SYGVKD. The CDR3 totals 14 residues. V dropped 6 bases and J dropped 6; count of bases not matched to a gene: 6.

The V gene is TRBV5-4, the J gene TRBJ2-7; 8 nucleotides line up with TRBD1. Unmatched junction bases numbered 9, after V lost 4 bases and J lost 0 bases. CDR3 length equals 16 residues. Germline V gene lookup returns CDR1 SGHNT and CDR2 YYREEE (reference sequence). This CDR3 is CASSIDRGAASYEQYF. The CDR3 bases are TGTGCCAGCAGCATCGACAGGGGCGCAGCCTCCTACGAGCAGTACTTC.

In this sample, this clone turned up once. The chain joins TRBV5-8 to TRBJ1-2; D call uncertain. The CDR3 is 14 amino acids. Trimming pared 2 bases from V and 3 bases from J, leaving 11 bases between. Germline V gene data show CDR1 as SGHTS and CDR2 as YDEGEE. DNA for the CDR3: TGTGCCAGCAGCTTAAAAAACGGGGACTATGGCTACACCTTC. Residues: CASSLKNGDYGYTF. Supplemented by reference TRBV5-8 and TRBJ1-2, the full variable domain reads EAGVTQSPTHLIKTRGQQATLRCSPISGHTSVYWYQQALGLGLQFLLWYDEGEERNRGNFPPRFSGRQFPNYSSELNVNALELEDSALYLCASSLKNGDYGYTFGSGTRLTVV.

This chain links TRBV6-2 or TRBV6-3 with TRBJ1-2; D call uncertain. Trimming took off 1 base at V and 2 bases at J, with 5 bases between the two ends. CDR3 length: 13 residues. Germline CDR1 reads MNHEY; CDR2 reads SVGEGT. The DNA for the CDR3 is TGTGCCAGCAGTTACTTAAGGAACTATGGCTACACCTTC. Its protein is CASSYLRNYGYTF.

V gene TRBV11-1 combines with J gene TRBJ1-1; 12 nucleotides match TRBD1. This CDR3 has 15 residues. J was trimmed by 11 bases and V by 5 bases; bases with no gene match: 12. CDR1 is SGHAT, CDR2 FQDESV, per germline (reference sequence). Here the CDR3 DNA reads TGTGCCAGCAGCCGTCCCGGGACAGGGGGCGGCTTTGCTTTCTTT. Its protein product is CASSRPGTGGGFAFF. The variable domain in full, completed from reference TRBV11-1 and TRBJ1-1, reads EAEVAQSPRYKITEKSQAVAFWCDPISGHATLYWYRQILGQGPELLVQFQDESVVDDSQLPKDRFSAERLKGVDSTLKIQPAELGDSAMYLCASSRPGTGGGFAFFGQGTRLTVV.

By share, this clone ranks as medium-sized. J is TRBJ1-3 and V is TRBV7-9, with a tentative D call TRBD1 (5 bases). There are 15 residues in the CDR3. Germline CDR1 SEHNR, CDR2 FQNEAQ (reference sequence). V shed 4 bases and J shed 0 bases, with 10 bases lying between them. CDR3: CASSSTGYSGNTIYF. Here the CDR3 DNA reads TGTGCCAGCAGCTCAACAGGTTACTCTGGAAACACCATATATTTT. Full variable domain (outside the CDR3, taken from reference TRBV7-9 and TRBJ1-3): DTGVSQNPRHKITKRGQNVTFRCDPISEHNRLYWYRQTLGQGPEFLTYFQNEAQLEKSRLLSDRFSAERPKGSFSTLEIQRTEQGDSAMYLCASSSTGYSGNTIYFGEGSWLTVV.

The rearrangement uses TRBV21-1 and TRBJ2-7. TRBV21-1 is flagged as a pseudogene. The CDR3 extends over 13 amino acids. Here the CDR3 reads CASSNEGKYEQYF. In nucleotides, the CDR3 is TGTGCCAGCAGTAATGAAGGGAAATACGAGCAGTACTTC.

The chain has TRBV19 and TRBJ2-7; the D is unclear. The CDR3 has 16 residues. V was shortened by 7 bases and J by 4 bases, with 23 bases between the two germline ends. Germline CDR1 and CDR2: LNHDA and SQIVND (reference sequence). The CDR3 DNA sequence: TGTGCCAGTATGCCGTCTTGGGGATCGTCCAGGTACGAGCAGTACTTC. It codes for CASMPSWGSSRYEQYF.